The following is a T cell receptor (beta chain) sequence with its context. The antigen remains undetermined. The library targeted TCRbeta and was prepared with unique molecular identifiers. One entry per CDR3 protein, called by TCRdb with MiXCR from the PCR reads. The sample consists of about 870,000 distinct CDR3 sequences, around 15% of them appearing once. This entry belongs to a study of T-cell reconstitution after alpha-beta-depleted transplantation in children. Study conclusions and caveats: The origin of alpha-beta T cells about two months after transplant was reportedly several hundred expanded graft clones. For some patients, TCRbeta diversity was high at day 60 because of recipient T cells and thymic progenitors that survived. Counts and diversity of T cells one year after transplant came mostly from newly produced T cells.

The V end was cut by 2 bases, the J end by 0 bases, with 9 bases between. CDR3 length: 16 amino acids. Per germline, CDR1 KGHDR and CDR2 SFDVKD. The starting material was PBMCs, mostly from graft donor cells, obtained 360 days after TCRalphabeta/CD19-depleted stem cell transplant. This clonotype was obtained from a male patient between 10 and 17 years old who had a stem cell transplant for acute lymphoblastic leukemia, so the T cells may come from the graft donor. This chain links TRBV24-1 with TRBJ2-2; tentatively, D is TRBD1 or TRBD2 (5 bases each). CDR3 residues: CATSDWDGANTGELFF. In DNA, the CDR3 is TGTGCCACCAGTGATTGGGACGGCGCGAACACCGGGGAGCTGTTTTTT.